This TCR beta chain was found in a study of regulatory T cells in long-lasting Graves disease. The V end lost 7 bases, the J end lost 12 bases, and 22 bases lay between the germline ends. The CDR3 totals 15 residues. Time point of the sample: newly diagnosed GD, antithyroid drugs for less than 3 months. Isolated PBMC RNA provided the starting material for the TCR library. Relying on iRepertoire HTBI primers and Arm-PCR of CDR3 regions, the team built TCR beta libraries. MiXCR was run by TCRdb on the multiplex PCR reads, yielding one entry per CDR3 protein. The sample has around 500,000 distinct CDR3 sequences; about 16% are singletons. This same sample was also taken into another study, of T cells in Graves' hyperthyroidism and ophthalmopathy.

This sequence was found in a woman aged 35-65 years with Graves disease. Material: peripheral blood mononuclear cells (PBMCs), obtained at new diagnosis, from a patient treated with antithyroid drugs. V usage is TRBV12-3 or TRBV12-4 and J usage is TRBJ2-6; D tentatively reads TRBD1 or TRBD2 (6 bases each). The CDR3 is CASTIMGGDDVVLTF. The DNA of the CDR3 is TGTGCCAGCACCATCATGGGGGGCGATGATGTCGTCCTGACTTTC.